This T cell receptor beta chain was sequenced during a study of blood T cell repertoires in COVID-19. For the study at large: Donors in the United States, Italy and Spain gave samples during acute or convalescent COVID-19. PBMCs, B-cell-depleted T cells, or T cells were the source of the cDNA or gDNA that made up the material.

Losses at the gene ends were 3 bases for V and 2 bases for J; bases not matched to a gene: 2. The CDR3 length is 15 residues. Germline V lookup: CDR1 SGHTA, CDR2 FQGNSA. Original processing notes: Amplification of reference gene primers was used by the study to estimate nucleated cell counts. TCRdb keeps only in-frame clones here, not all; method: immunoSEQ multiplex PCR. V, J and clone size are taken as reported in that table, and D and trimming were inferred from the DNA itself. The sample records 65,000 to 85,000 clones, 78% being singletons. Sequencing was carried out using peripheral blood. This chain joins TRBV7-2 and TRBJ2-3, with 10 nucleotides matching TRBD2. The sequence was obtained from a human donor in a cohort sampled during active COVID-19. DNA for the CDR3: TGTGCCAGCAGCTTTAGCGGGGGGCCCACAGATACGCAGTATTTT. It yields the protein CASSFSGGPTDTQYF.